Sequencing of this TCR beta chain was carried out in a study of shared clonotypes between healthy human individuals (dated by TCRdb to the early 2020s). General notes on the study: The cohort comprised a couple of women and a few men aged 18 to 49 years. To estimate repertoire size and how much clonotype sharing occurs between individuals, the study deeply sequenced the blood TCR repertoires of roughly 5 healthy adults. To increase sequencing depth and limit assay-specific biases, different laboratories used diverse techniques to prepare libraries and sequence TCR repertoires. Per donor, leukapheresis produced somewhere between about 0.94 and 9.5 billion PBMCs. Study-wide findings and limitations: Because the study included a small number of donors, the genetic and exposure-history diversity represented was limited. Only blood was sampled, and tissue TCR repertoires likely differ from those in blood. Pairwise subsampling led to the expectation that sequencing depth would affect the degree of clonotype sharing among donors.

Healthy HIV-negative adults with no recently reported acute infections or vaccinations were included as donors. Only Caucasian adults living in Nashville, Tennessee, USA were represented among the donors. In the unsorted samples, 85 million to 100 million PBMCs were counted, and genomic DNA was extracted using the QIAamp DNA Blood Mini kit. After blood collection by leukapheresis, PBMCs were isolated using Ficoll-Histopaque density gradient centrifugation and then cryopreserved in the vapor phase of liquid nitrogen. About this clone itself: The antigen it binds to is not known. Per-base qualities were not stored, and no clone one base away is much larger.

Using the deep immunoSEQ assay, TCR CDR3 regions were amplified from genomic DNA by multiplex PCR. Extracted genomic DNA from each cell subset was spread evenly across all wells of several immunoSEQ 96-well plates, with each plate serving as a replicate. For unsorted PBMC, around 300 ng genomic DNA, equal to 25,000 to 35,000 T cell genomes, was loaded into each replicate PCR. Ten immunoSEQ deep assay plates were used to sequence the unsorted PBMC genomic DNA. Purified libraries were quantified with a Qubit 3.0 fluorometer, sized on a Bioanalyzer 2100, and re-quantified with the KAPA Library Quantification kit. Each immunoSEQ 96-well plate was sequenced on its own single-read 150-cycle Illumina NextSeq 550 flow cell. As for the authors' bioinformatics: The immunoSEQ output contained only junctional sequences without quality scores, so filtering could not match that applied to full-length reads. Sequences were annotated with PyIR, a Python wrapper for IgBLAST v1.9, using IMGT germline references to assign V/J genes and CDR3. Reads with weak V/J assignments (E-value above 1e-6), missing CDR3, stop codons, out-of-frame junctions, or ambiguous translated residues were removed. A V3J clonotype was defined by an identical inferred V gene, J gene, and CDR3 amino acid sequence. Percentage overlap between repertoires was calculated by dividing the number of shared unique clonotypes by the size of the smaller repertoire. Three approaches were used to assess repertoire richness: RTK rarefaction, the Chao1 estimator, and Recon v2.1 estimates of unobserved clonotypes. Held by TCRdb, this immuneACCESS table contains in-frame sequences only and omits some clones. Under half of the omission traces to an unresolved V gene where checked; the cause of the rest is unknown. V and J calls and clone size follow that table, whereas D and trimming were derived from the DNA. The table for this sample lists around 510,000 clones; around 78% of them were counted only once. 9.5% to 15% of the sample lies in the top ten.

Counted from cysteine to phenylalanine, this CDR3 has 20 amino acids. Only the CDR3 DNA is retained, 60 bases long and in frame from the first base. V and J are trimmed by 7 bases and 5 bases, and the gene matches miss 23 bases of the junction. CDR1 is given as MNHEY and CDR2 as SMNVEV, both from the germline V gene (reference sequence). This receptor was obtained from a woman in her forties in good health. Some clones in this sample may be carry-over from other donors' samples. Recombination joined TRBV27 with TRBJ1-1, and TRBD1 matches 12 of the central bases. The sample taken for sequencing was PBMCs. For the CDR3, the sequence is CASTRTRDRGRQVVFTEAFF. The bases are TGTGCCAGCACGAGGACCAGGGACAGGGGGCGTCAGGTCGTTTTTACTGAAGCTTTCTTT.